The next 5 T cell receptor beta chains were all read from a single sample in a study of Graves' ophthalmopathy and Graves' hyperthyroidism. RNA served as the template for amplifying TCR beta CDR3 regions. The first round was an RT-PCR with HTBI primers, and the second round was a multiplex PCR. TCRdb ran MiXCR on the multiplex PCR reads and lists one entry per CDR3 protein. The table shows 650,000 to 900,000 distinct CDR3 sequences, with roughly 40% occurring only once. The source material was peripheral blood. These receptors all come from an adult man with Graves' ophthalmopathy.

This clonotype has more than one count but fewer than ten. The genes are TRBV25-1 and TRBJ1-6; maybe TRBD1 (6 bases). This CDR3 has 15 residues. Germline CDR1 is MGHDK and CDR2 is SYGVNS. The V end lost 6 bases, the J end lost 7 bases, and 16 bases lay between the germline ends. The CDR3 nucleotides are TGTGCCAGCAGGGGAGATGCAGGGGTCAATTCACCCCTCCACTTT. Translation: CASRGDAGVNSPLHF.

This clonotype was counted only a few times. The chain recombines TRBV7-2 with TRBJ1-6, with D possibly being TRBD1 (6 bases). Germline loops: CDR1 SGHTA, CDR2 FQGNSA. This CDR3 is built from 15 residues. V gave up 5 bases and J gave up 4 bases, with 12 bases separating them. The CDR3 DNA is TGTGCCAGCAGCATGACAGGAATATATAATTCACCCCTCCACTTT. It yields the protein CASSMTGIYNSPLHF.

In its sample, this clonotype was seen many times. The chain carries TRBV15 and TRBJ1-5, with 9 bases lining up with TRBD1. This CDR3 spans 21 amino acids. Germline V gene lookup returns CDR1 LNHNV and CDR2 YYDKDF (reference sequence). The junction had 19 bases not matched to a gene; V was cut back by 0 bases and J by 4 bases. This CDR3 reads CATSRDDTGGAYIGENQPQHF. CDR3 in DNA: TGTGCCACCAGCAGAGATGATACAGGGGGCGCATACATAGGGGAAAATCAGCCCCAGCATTTT. Based on the CDR3 plus reference TRBV15 and TRBJ1-5, the full variable domain is DAMVIQNPRYQVTQFGKPVTLSCSQTLNHNVMYWYQQKSSQAPKLLFHYYDKDFNNEADTPDNFQSRRPNTSFCFLDIRSPGLGDTAMYLCATSRDDTGGAYIGENQPQHFGDGTRLSIL.

The V call is TRBV7-6, the J call TRBJ2-2, with TRBD2 matching over 11 bases. This CDR3 region has 17 residues. CDR1 is SGHVS, CDR2 FNYEAQ, per germline. The trim removed 5 bases at V and 0 bases at J, leaving 5 bases unmatched. CDR3: CASSEFSGGANTGELFF. The CDR3 DNA follows: TGTGCCAGCAGCGAATTTAGCGGGGGGGCGAACACCGGGGAGCTGTTTTTT.

This chain uses TRBV2 with TRBJ1-2; D ambiguous. The germline CDR1 and CDR2 sequences are SNHLY and FYNNEI. The CDR3 runs 12 residues. The V end was cut by 5 bases, the J end by 6 bases, with 10 bases between. CDR3 in amino acids: CASSYRQDGYTF. The CDR3, as DNA: TGTGCCAGCAGTTACCGGCAGGATGGCTACACCTTC.